This T cell receptor beta chain was identified during a study of blood T cell repertoires in COVID-19. Study information: Samples came from the United States, Italy and Spain, spanning acute and convalescent COVID-19. Sources were T cells, B-cell-depleted T cells, or PBMCs; the material itself was cDNA or gDNA.

As originally analysed: Nucleated cell counts were estimated from reference gene primer amplification. Method: immunoSEQ multiplex PCR; TCRdb's copy keeps in-frame clones and lacks some. Clonal size and the V and J genes are those of that table, whereas D and trimming came from the DNA. Of about 190,000 clones in the sample, just under 85% were seen once. Only one count was recorded for this clone. This specimen includes other DNA sequences encoding the same CDR3. The CDR3 has 14 residues. V lost 1 base, J lost 1 base, and 7 bases lay in between. The V gene's germline CDR1 is SGHTA and CDR2 FQGNSA. Sequencing was carried out using peripheral blood. The receptor was derived from a woman aged 70-85 years with active or convalescent COVID-19. The chain joins TRBV7-2 to TRBJ1-1; D gene uncertain. The CDR3 nucleotides are TGTGCCAGCAGCTTAGTTGGCGGGAACACTGAAGCTTTCTTT. Its protein product is CASSLVGGNTEAFF.